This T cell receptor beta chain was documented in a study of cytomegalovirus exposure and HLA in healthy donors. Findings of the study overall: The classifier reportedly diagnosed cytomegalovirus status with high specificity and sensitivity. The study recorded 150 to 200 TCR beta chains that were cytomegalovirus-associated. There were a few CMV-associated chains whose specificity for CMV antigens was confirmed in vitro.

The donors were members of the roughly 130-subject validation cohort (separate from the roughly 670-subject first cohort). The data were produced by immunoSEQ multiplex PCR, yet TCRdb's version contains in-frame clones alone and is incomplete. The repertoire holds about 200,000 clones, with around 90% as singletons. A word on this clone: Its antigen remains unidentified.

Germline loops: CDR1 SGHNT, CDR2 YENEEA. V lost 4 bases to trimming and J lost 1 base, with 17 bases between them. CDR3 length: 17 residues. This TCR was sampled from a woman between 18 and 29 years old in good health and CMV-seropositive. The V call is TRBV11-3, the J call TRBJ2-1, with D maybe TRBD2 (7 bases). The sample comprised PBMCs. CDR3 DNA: TGTGCCAGCAGCTCGAAGGGGGAGGGCCCGTCCTACAATGAGCAGTTCTTC. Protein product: CASSSKGEGPSYNEQFF.